The next 3 T cell receptor beta chains were all read from a single sample in a study of siplizumab effects on memory and regulatory T cells. The protocol was immunoSEQ multiplex PCR, while the TCRdb copy is restricted to in-frame clones and leaves out a portion. Found here are some 100,000 clones, around 94% of them singletons; the top ten hold about 1.2%. Sequencing used non-Treg CD4+ T cells sorted from blood. These receptor sequences come from a human donor in good health.

The V gene is TRBV9, the J gene TRBJ2-7, with D maybe TRBD2 (5 bases). Deletions cut 0 bases from V and 3 bases from J, with 10 bases between. The length of the CDR3 is 14 residues. Per germline, CDR1 SGDLS and CDR2 YYNGEE. CDR3 nucleotide sequence: TGTGCCAGCAGCGTAGATCGGGAATACTACGAGCAGTACTTC. The encoded protein is CASSVDREYYEQYF.

The J gene is TRBJ2-7, the V gene TRBV7-8; D not resolved. Trimming shortened V by 5 bases and J by 4 bases, and 9 bases separated the two germline ends. Germline V CDR1 and CDR2: SGHVS, FQNEAQ. The CDR3 runs 12 residues. CDR3 nucleotides: TGTGCCAGCAGCCTGGCCCGTTACGAGCAGTACTTC. This encodes CASSLARYEQYF.

The chain is built from TRBV4-1 and TRBJ2-1, with a weak D call TRBD2 (6 bases). Germline V gene sequence: CDR1 MGHRA, CDR2 YSYEKL. Trimming took off 8 bases at V and 4 bases at J, with 15 bases between the two ends. CDR3 length equals 14 residues. This CDR3 reads CASRERAVYNEQFF. CDR3 nucleotide sequence: TGCGCCAGCCGGGAGCGGGCGGTATACAATGAGCAGTTCTTC.